This T cell receptor beta chain was observed in a study of T cell repertoires in ileal Crohn's disease. Study-level background: Patients had a median roughly 8-year disease duration, and under 45% were active smokers.

The study, taken as a whole, reports: Sorted CD8 T cells held more high-frequency clones than CD4.

Eligibility required adulthood, ileal or ileocolonic Crohn's disease and indicated ileocolonic resection. TCRB immunosequencing input was five hundred nanograms of biopsy DNA per sample. Generated by immunoSEQ multiplex PCR, the TCRdb table keeps only in-frame clones and is missing some. Found here are 5,500 to 7,000 clones, around 83% of them singletons; the top ten hold less than 5.5%. About this clone itself: Its antigen remains unidentified.

The specimen sequenced was ileal tissue. This receptor was obtained from an adult with Crohn's disease.

CDR3 in amino acids: CASSLTGSTYNEQFF. DNA of the CDR3: TGTGCCAGCAGTTTAACAGGGTCTACCTACAATGAGCAGTTCTTC. The chain is built from TRBV28 and TRBJ2-1; D perhaps matches TRBD1 (6 bases). This CDR3 contains 15 residues. Between the trimmed V and J ends, which lost 2 bases and 2 bases, there was a span of 10 bases. CDR1 and CDR2 from the germline V gene are MDHEN and SYDVKM.